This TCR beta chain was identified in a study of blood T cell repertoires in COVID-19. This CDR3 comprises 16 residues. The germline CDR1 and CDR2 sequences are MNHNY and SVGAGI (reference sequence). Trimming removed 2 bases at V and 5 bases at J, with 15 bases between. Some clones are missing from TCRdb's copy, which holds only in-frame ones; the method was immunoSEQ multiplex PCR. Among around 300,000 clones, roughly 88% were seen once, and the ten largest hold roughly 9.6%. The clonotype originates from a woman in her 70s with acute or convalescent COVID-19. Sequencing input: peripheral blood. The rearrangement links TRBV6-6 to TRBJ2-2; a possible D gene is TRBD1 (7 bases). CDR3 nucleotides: TGTGCCAGCAGTTACCCCACAGGGGACTCGACCGGGGAGCTGTTTTTT. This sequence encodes CASSYPTGDSTGELFF.